The source of this T cell receptor (beta chain) is a study of T cell responses to AZD1222 COVID-19 vaccine. Study summary: The analysis combined second doses at about 4 or about 12 weeks. General study points: The peak T cell response came first, and repertoires were sampled only after it. CD4 TCRs associated with vaccination spanned spike, dominating at 160-218 and 743-854. Donors were mostly white British, more females; clonal diversity possibly underestimated.

On this clone: The antigen remains undetermined.

Method: immunoSEQ multiplex PCR; TCRdb's copy keeps in-frame clones and lacks some. The sample lists almost 80,000 clones, around 90% occurring once. Germline loops: CDR1 SGHRS, CDR2 YFSETQ. Germline trimming cut 4 bases from V and 6 bases from J; bases unmatched to any gene: 6. The CDR3 is 15 amino acids. This specimen consisted of peripheral blood, obtained on day 0 of AZD1222 vaccination. V is TRBV5-1 and J is TRBJ1-4; 10 bases fit TRBD1. The TCR comes from an adult in good health. CDR3 bases: TGCGCCAGCAGCACTGGGACAGGGGTTGATGAAAAACTGTTTTTT. Translation gives CASSTGTGVDEKLFF.